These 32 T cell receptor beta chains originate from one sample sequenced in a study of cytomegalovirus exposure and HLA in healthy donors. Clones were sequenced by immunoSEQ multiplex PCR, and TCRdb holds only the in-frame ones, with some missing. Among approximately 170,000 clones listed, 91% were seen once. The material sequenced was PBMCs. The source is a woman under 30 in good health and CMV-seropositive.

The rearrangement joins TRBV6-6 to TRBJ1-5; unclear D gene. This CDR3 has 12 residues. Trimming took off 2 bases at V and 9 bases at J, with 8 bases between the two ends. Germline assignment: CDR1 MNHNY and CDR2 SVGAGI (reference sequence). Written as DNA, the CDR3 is TGTGCCAGCAGTTACGTCGGCGGGCCCCAGCATTTT. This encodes CASSYVGGPQHF.

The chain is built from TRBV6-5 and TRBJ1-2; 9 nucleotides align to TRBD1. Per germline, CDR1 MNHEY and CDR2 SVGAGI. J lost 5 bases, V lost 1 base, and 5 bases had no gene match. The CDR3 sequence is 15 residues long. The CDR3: CASSYLVDRGYGYTF. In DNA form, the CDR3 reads TGTGCCAGCAGTTACTTGGTGGACAGGGGATATGGCTACACCTTC.

The CDR3 protein is CASSETGLEAFF. The CDR3 DNA reads as TGTGCCAGCAGTGAAACAGGGCTCGAAGCTTTCTTT. This chain links TRBV2 with TRBJ1-1; the D gene is possibly TRBD1 (6 bases). Germline CDR1 is SNHLY and CDR2 is FYNNEI. The CDR3 contains 12 residues. V was shortened by 2 bases and J by 8 bases, with 9 bases between the two germline ends.

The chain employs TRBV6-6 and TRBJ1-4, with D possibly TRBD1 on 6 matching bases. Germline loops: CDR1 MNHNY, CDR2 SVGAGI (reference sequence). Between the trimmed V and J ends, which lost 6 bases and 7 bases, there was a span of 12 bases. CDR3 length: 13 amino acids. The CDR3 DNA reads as TGTGCCAGCAGCGGGGACATTCGTGAAAAACTGTTTTTT. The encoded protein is CASSGDIREKLFF.

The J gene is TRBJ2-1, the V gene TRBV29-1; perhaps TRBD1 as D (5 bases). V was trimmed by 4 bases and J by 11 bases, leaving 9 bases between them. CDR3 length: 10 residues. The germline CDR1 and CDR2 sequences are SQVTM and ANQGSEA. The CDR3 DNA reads TGCAGCGTTGTAGGGGTCAAGCAGTTCTTC. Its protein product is CSVVGVKQFF.

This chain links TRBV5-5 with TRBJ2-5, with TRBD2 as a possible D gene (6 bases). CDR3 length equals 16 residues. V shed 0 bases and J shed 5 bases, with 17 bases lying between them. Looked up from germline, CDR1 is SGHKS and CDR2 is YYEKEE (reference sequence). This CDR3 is CASSLGNTGEWETQYF. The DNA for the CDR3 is TGTGCCAGCAGCTTGGGGAACACGGGGGAATGGGAGACCCAGTACTTC. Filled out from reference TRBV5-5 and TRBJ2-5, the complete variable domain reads DAGVTQSPTHLIKTRGQQVTLRCSPISGHKSVSWYQQVLGQGPQFIFQYYEKEERGRGNFPDRFSARQFPNYSSELNVNALLLGDSALYLCASSLGNTGEWETQYFGPGTRLLVL.

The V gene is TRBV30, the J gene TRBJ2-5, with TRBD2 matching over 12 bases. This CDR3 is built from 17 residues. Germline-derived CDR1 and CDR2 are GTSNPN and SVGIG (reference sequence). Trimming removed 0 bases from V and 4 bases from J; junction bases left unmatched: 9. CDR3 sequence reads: CAWSVRLAGGPGETQYF. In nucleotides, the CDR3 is TGTGCCTGGAGTGTACGGCTAGCGGGGGGGCCGGGAGAGACCCAGTACTTC.

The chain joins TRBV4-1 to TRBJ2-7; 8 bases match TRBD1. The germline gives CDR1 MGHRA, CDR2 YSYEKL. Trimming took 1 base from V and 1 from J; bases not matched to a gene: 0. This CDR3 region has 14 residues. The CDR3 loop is CASSQGQGSYEQYF. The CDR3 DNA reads TGCGCCAGCAGCCAAGGACAGGGGTCCTACGAGCAGTACTTC.

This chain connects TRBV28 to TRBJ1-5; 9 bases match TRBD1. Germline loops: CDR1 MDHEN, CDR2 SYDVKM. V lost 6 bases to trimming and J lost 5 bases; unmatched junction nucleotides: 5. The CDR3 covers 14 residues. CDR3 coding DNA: TGTGCCAGCAGAGACAGGGGGGGCTATCAGCCCCAGCATTTT. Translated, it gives CASRDRGGYQPQHF.

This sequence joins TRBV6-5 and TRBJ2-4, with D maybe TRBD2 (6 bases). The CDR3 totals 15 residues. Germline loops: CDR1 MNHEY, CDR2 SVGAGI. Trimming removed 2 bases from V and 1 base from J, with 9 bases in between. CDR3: CASSYAGSAKNIQYF. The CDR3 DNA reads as TGTGCCAGCAGTTACGCGGGGTCCGCCAAAAACATTCAGTACTTC.

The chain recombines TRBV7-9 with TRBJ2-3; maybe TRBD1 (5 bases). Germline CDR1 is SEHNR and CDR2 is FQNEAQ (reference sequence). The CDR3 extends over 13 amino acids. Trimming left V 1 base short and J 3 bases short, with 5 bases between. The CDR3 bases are TGTGCCAGCAGCTTAGGACAGACAGATACGCAGTATTTT. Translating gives CASSLGQTDTQYF.

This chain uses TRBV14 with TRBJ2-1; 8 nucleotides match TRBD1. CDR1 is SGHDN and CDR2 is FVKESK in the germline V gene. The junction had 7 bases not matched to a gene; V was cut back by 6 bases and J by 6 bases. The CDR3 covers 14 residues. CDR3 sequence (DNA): TGTGCCAGCAGGCCCGCTGACAGGGGCAATGAGCAGTTCTTC. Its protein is CASRPADRGNEQFF.

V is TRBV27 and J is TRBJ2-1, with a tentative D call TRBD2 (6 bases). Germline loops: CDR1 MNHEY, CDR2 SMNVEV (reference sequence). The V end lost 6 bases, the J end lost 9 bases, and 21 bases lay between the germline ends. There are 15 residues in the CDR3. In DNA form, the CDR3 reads TGTGCCAGCAGCCCCCGGGGGTCCTATACAGTTGAGCAGTTCTTC. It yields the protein CASSPRGSYTVEQFF.

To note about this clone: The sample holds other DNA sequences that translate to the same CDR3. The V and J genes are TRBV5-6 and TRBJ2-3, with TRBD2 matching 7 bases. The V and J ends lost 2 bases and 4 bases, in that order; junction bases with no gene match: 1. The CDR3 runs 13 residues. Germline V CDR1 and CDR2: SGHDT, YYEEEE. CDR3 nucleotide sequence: TGTGCCAGCAGCTTCCGGGGGGCAGATACGCAGTATTTT. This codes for CASSFRGADTQYF.

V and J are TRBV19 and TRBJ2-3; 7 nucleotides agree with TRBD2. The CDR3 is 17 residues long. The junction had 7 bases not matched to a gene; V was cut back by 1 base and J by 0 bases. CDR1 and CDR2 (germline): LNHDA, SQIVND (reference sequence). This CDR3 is CASSIAGGSTSTDTQYF. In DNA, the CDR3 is TGTGCCAGTAGTATAGCGGGCGGGAGTACGAGCACAGATACGCAGTATTTT.

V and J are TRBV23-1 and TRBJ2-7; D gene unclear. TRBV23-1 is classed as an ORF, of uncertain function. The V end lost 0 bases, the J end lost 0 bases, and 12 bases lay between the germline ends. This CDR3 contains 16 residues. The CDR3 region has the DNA TGCGCCAGCAGTCAATCGAGACACATCAGCTCCTACGAGCAGTACTTC. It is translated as CASSQSRHISSYEQYF.

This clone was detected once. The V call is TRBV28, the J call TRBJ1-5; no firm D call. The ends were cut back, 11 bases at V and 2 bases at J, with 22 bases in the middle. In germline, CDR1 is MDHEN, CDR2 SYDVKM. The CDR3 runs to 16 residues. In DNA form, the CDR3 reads TGTGCCGTGATCGGACCAGGAGCGGGAGGCAATCAGCCCCAGCATTTT. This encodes CAVIGPGAGGNQPQHF.

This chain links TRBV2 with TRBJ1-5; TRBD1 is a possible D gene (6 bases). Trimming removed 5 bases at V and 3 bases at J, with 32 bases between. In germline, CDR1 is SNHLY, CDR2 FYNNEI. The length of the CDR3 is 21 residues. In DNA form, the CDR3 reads TGTGCCAGCAGTTTTCCCCTGACCGGGACCGAAAAAGGGGGATACAATCAGCCCCAGCATTTT. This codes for CASSFPLTGTEKGGYNQPQHF.

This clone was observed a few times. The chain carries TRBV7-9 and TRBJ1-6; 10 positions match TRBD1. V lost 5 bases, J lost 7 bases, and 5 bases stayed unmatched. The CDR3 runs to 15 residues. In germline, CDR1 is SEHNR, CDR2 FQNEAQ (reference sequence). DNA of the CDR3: TGTGCCAGCAGCGTTAGGGGACAGGGGAATTCACCCCTCCACTTT. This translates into CASSVRGQGNSPLHF.

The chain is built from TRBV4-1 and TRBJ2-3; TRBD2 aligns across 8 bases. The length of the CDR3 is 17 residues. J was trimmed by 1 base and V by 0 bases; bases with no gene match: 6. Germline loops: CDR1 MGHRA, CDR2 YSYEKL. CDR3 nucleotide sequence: TGCGCCAGCAGCCAAGAAGGTAGCGGGGTCCGCACAGATACGCAGTATTTT. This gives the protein CASSQEGSGVRTDTQYF.

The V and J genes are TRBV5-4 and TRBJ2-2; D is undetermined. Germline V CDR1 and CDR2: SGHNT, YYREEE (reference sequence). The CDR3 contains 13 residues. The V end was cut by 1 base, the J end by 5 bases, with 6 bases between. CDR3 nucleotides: TGTGCCAGCAGCTTGCCCCTTACCGGGGAGCTGTTTTTT. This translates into CASSLPLTGELFF.

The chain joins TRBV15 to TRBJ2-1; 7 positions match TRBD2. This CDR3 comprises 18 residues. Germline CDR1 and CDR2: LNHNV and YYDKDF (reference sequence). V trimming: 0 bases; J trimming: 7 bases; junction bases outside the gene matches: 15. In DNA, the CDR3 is TGTGCCACCAGCAGAGATCTCTGGGGAAGACTAGCAGAGAATGAGCAGTTCTTC. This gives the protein CATSRDLWGRLAENEQFF. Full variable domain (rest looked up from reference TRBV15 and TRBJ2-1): DAMVIQNPRYQVTQFGKPVTLSCSQTLNHNVMYWYQQKSSQAPKLLFHYYDKDFNNEADTPDNFQSRRPNTSFCFLDIRSPGLGDTAMYLCATSRDLWGRLAENEQFFGPGTRLTVL.

CDR3 protein: CASSGTGWEQYF. Here the CDR3 DNA reads TGTGCCAGCAGCGGGACAGGGTGGGAGCAGTACTTC. The chain employs TRBV9 and TRBJ2-7; 8 positions match TRBD1. The V gene end was trimmed by 3 bases and the J gene end by 7 bases; junction bases not matched to a gene: 3. Germline V gives CDR1 SGDLS, CDR2 YYNGEE. The CDR3 covers 12 residues.

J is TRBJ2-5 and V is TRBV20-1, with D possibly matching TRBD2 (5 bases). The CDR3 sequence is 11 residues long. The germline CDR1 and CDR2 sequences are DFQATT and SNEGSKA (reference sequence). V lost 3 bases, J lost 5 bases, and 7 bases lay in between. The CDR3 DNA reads TGCAGTGCTAGGAGAGGGGAGACCCAGTACTTC. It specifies CSARRGETQYF.

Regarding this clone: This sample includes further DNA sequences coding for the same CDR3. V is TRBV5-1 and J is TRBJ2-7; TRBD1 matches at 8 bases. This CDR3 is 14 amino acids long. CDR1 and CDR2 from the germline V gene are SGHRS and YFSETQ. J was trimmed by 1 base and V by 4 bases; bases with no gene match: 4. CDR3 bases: TGCGCCAGCAGCCTAGGACAGGGTTCCTACGAGCAGTACTTC. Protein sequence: CASSLGQGSYEQYF.

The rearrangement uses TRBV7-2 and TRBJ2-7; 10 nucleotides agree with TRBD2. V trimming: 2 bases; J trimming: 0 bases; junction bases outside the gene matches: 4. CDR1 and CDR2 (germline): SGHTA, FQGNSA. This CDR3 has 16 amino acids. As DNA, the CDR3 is TGTGCCAGCAGCTTACTAGCGGGGGCCATCTCCTACGAGCAGTACTTC. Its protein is CASSLLAGAISYEQYF.

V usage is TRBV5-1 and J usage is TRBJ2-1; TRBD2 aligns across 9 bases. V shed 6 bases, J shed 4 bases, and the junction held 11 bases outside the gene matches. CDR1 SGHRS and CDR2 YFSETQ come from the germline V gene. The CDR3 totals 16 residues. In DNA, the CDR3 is TGCGCCAGCAACCCAATAGCGGGAGCCCTTTACAATGAGCAGTTCTTC. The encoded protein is CASNPIAGALYNEQFF.

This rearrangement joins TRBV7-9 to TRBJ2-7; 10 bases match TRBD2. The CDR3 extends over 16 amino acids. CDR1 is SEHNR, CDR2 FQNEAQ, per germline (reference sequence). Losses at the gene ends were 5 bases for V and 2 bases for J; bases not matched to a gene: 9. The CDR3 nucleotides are TGTGCCAGCAGCGTGTTGACTAGCGGGTCTCCCTACGAGCAGTACTTC. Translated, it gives CASSVLTSGSPYEQYF.

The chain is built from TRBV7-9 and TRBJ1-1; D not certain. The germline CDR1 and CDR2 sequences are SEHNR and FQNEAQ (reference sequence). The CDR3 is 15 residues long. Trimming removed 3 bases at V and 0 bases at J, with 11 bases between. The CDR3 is CASSFGGVLNTEAFF. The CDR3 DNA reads TGTGCCAGCAGCTTCGGCGGGGTGTTGAACACTGAAGCTTTCTTT.

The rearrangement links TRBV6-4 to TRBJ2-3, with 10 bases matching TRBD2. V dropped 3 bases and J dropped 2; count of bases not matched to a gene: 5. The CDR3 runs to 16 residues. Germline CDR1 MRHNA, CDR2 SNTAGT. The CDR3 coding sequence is TGTGCCAGCAGTGAGGCCGGGACTAGCGACACAGATACGCAGTATTTT. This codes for CASSEAGTSDTDTQYF.

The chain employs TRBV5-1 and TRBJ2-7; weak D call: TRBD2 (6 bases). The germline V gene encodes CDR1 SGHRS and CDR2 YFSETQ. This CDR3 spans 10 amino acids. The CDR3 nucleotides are TGCGCCAGCAGCGCGCAATTGACTAGTGTC. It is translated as CASSAQLTSV.

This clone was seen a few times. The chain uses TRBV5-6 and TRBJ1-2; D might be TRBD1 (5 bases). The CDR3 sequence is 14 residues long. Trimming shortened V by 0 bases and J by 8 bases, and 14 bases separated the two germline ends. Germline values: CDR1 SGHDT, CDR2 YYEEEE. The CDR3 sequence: CASSLDPQGRGYTF. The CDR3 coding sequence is TGTGCCAGCAGCTTGGATCCTCAGGGTAGAGGCTACACCTTC. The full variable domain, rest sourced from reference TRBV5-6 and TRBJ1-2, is DAGVTQSPTHLIKTRGQQVTLRCSPKSGHDTVSWYQQALGQGPQFIFQYYEEEERQRGNFPDRFSGHQFPNYSSELNVNALLLGDSALYLCASSLDPQGRGYTFGSGTRLTVV.